The rows below give T cell receptor beta chains drawn from one sample of a study of T cell repertoires in cytomegalovirus infection. TCRdb analysed the reads with MiXCR anew, one entry per CDR3 protein. The sample includes some 200,000 distinct CDR3 sequences, 35% to 45% of them seen just once. What these receptors recognize is not known. The specimen comprised CD8+ T cells from cultured PBMCs, sampled from culture after CMV antigen stimulation. These receptors all come from a human donor in good health (CMV status not recorded). Some clones in this sample may be carry-over from other donors' samples. CDR3s include the opening cysteine and the closing phenylalanine or tryptophan. D genes are given only for firm matches. Rows may omit the clone size; those that give it use once, few, many or a size class.

j_call d_call v_call clone_size cdr3_aa cdr3_nt
TRBJ2-3 NA TRBV7-3 many CASGDGADTQYF TGTGCCAGCGGCGATGGGGCAGATACGCAGTATTTT
TRBJ2-5 TRBD1 TRBV30 NA CAWRDRVKETQYF TGTGCCTGGAGGGACAGGGTAAAAGAGACCCAGTACTTC
TRBJ1-5 NA TRBV27 NA CASSYVNQPQHF TGTGCCAGCAGTTACGTGAATCAGCCCCAGCATTTT
TRBJ2-1 TRBD1 TRBV27 NA CASQGTVYNEQFF TGTGCCAGCCAGGGGACAGTTTACAATGAGCAGTTCTTC
TRBJ2-7 NA TRBV7-8 few CASSLDKAYEQYF TGTGCCAGCAGCTTAGACAAGGCCTACGAGCAGTACTTC
TRBJ2-2 TRBD2 TRBV20-1 few CSARGLAEGDTGELFF TGCAGTGCTAGAGGACTAGCGGAGGGAGACACCGGGGAGCTGTTTTTT
TRBJ1-3 NA TRBV12-3/TRBV12-4 once CASSWSREDTIYF TGTGCCAGCAGTTGGAGCAGGGAAGACACCATATATTTT
TRBJ2-1 NA TRBV7-9 few CASSLFLQGRGNEQFF TGTGCCAGCAGCTTATTTCTGCAGGGTCGAGGAAATGAGCAGTTCTTC
TRBJ2-5 NA TRBV12-3/TRBV12-4 NA CASSRDRRETQYF TGTGCCAGCAGCAGAGACAGGAGAGAGACCCAGTACTTC
TRBJ1-2 NA TRBV6-6 NA CASSDPRVHYGYTF TGTGCCAGCAGTGACCCCCGGGTTCACTATGGCTACACCTTC
TRBJ2-5 NA TRBV29-1 few CSVVRAFSSAQETQYF TGCAGCGTTGTGAGGGCCTTTAGTAGCGCACAAGAGACCCAGTACTTC
TRBJ2-1 TRBD1 TRBV6-1 many CASSRGTGLNEQFF TGTGCCAGCAGTCGCGGGACAGGGTTGAATGAGCAGTTCTTC
TRBJ2-3 NA TRBV27 few CASHWGGTPTADTQYF TGTGCCAGTCATTGGGGGGGCACTCCGACCGCAGATACGCAGTATTTT
TRBJ1-1 NA TRBV7-9 few CASSPDRGRTEAFF TGTGCCAGCAGCCCCGATCGGGGTAGAACTGAAGCTTTCTTT
TRBJ2-7 TRBD1 TRBV4-2 NA CASTGTAPYEQYF TGTGCCAGCACCGGGACAGCACCCTACGAGCAGTACTTC
TRBJ2-1 TRBD2 TRBV7-8 many CASRGRRYEQFF TGTGCCAGCCGCGGGAGAAGGTATGAGCAGTTCTTC
TRBJ2-7 TRBD2 TRBV5-6 few CASSTGGGSYEQYF TGTGCCAGCAGTACGGGCGGGGGCTCCTACGAGCAGTACTTC